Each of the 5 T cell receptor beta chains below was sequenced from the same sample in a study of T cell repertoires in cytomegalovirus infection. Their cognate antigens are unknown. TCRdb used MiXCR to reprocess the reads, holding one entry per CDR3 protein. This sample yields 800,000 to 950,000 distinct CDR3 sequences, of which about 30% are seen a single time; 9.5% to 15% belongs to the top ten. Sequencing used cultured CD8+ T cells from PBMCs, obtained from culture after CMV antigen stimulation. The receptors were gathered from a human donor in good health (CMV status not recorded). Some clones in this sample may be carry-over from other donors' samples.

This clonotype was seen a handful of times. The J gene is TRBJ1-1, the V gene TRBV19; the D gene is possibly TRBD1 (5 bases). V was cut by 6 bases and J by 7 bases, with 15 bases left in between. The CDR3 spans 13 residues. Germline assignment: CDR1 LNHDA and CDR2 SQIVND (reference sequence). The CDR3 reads CASSLVGGGEAFF. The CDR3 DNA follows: TGTGCCAGTAGCCTAGTAGGTGGGGGTGAAGCTTTCTTT.

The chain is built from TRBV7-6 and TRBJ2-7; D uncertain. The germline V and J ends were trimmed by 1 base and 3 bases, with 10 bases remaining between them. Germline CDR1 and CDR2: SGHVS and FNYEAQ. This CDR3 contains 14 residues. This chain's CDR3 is CASSLDSLFYEQYF. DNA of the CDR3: TGTGCCAGCAGCTTAGACAGCCTCTTCTACGAGCAGTACTTC.

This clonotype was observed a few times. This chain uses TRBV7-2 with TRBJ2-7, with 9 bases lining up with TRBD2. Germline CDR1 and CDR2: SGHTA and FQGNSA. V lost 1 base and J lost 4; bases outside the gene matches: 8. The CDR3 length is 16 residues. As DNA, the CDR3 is TGTGCCAGCAGCTTAGGAGGCGGGGGGGCCGTTTACGAGCAGTACGTC. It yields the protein CASSLGGGGAVYEQYV.

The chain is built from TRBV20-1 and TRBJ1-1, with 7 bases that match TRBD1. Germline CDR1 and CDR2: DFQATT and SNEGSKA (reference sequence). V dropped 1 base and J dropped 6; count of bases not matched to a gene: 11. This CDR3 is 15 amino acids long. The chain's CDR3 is CSARADTWGTAEAFF. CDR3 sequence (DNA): TGCAGTGCTAGAGCTGATACTTGGGGGACAGCTGAAGCTTTCTTT.

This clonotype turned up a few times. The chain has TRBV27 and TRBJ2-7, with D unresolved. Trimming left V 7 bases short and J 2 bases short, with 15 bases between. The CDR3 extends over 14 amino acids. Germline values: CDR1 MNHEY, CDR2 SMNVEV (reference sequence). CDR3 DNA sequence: TGTGCCAGCATCCCTTTCGACGGCGCCTACGAGCAGTACTTC. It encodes CASIPFDGAYEQYF.